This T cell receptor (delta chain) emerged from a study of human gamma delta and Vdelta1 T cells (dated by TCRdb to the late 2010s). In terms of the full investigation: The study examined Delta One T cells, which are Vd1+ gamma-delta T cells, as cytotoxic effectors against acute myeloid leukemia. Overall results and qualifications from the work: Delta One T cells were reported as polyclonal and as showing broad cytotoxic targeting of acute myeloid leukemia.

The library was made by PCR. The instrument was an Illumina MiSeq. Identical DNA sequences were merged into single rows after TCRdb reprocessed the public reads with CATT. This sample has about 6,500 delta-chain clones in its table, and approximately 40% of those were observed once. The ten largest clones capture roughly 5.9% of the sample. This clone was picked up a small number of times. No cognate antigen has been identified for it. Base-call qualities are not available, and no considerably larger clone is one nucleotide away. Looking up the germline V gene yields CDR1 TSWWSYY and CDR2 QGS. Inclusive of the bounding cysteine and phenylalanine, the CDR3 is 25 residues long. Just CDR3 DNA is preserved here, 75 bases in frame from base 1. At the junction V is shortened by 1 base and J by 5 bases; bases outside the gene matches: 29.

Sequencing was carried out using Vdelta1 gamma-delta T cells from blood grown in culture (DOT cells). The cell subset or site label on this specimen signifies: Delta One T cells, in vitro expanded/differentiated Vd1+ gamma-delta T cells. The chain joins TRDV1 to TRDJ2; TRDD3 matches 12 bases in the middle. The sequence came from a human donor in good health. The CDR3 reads CALGEQLVCPTNVLGDTTDTAQLFF. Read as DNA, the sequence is TGTGCTCTTGGGGAACAACTGGTATGTCCTACCAACGTACTGGGGGATACTACCGACACAGCACAACTCTTCTTT.